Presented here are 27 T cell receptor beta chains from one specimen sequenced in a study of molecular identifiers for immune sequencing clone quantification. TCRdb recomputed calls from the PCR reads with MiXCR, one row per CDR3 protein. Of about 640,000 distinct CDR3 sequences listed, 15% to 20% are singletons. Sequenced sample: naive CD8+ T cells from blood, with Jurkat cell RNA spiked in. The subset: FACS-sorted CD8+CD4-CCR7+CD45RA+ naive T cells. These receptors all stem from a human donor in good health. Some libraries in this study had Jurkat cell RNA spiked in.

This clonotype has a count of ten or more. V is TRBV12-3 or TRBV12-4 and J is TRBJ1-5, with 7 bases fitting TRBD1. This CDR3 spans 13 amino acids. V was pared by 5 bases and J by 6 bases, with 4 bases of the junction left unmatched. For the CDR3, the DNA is TGTGCCAGCAGTGCAGGGGGTGGTCAGCCCCAGCATTTT. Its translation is CASSAGGGQPQHF.

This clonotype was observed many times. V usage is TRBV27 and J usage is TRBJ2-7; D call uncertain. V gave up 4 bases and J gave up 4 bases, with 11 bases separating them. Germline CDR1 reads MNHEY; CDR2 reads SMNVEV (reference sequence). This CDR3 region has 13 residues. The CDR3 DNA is TGTGCCAGCAGTTACCGCAAGGAATACGAGCAGTACTTC. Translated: CASSYRKEYEQYF.

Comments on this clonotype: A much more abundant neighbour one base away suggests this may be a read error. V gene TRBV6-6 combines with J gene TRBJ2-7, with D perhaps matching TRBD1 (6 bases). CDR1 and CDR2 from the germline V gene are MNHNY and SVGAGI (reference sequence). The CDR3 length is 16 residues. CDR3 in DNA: TGTGCCAGCAGCCCTCCACAGGGCTCCCCTTCCTACGAGCTGTACTTC. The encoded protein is CASSPPQGSPSYELYF.

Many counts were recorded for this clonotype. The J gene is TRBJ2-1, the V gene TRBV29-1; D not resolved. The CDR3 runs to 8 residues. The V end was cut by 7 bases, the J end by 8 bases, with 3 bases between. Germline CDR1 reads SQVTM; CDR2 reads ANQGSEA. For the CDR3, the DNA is TGCAGCGGGGATGAGCAGTTCTTC. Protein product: CSGDEQFF.

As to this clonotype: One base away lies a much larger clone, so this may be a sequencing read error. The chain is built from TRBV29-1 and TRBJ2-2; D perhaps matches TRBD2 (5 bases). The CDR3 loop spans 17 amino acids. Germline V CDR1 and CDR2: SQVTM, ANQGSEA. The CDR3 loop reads CSAEDPSLALNTGELFF. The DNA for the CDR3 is TGCAGCGCTGAAGATCCGAGTCTAGCACTGAACACCGGGGAGCTGTTTTTT.

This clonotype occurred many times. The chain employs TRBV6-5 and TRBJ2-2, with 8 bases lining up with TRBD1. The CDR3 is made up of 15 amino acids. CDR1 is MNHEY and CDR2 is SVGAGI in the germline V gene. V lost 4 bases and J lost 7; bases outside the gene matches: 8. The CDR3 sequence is CASSSRRGLVGELFF. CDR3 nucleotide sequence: TGTGCCAGCAGTTCGCGCAGGGGGCTAGTCGGGGAGCTGTTTTTT.

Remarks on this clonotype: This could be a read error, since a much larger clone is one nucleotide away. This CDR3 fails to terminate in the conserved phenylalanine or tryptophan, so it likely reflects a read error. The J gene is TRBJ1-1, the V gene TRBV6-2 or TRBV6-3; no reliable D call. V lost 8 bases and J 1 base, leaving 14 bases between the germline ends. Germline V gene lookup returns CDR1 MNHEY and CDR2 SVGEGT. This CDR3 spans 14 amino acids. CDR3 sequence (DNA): TGTGCCAGCGTCGAAGGAACCCCGAACACTGAAGCTTTCTCT. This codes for CASVEGTPNTEAFS.

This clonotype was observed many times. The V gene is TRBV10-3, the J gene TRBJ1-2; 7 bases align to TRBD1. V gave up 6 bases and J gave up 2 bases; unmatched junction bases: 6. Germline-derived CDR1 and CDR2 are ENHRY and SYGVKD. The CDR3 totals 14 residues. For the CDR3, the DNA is TGTGCCATCAGCGAATGGGACAGAAACTATGGCTACACCTTC. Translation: CAISEWDRNYGYTF.

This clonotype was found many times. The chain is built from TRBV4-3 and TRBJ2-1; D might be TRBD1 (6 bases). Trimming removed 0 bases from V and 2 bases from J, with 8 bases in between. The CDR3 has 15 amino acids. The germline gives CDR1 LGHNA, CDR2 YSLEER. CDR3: CASSQDTGTYNEQFF. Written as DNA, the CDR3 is TGCGCCAGCAGCCAAGATACAGGGACCTACAATGAGCAGTTCTTC.

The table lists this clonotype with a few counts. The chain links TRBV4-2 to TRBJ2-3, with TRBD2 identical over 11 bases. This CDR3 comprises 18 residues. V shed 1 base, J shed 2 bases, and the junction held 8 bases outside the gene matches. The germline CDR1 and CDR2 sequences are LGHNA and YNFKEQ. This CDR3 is CASSQVVAGGPPTDTQYF. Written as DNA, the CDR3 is TGTGCCAGCAGCCAAGTCGTAGCGGGAGGGCCTCCCACAGATACGCAGTATTTT.

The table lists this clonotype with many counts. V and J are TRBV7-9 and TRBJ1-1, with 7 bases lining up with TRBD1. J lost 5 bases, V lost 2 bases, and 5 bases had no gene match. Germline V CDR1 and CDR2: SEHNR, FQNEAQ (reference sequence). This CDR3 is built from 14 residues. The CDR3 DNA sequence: TGTGCCAGCAGCTTACAGGGGGAAGGTACTGAAGCTTTCTTT. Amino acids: CASSLQGEGTEAFF.

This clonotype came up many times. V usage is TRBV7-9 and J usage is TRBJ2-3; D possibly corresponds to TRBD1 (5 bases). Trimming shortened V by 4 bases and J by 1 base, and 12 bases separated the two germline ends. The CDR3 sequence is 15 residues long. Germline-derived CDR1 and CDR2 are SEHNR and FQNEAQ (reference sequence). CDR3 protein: CASSSLPGRTDTQYF. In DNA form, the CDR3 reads TGTGCCAGCAGCTCCCTGCCAGGGCGCACAGATACGCAGTATTTT.

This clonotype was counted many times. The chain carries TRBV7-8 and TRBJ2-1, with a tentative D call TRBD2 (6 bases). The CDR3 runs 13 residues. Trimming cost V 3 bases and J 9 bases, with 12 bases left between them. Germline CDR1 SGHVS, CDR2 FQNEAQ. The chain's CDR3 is CASSLELATEQFF. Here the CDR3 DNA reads TGTGCCAGCAGCTTGGAACTAGCTACTGAGCAGTTCTTC.

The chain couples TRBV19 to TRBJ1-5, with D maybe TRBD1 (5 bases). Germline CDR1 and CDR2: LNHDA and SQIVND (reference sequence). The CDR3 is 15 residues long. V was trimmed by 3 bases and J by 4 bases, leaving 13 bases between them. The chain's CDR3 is CASSIWGGRNQPQHF. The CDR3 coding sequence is TGTGCCAGTAGTATTTGGGGCGGGAGGAATCAGCCCCAGCATTTT.

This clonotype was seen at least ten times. CDR3 sequence (DNA): TGTGCCATCAGTGGGGACAGGACTAACACTGAAGCTTTCTTT. It specifies CAISGDRTNTEAFF. The chain combines TRBV10-3 with TRBJ1-1, with 8 bases identical to TRBD1. Per the germline V gene, CDR1 is ENHRY and CDR2 is SYGVKD. CDR3 size: 14 residues. Losses at the gene ends were 4 bases for V and 2 bases for J; bases not matched to a gene: 3.

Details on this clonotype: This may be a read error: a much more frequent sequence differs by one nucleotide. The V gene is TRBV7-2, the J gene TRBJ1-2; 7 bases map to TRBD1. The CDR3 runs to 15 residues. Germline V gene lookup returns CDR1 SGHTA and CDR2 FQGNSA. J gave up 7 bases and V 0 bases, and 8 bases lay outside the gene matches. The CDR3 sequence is CASSLASTGRSGYTF. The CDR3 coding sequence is TGTGCCAGCAGCTTAGCATCGACAGGGAGAAGTGGCTACACCTTC.

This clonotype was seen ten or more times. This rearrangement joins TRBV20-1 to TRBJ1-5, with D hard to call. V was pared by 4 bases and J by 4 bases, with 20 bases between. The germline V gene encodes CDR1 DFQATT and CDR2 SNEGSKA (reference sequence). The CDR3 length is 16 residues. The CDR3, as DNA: TGCAGTGCTACCCAAGTCGTGGACGCGACGAATCAGCCCCAGCATTTT. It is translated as CSATQVVDATNQPQHF.

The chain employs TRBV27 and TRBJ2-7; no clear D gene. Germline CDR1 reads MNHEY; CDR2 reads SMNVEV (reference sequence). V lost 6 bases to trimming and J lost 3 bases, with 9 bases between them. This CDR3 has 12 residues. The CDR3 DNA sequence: TGTGCCAGCAGCTCCCTGAACTACGAGCAGTACTTC. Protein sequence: CASSSLNYEQYF.

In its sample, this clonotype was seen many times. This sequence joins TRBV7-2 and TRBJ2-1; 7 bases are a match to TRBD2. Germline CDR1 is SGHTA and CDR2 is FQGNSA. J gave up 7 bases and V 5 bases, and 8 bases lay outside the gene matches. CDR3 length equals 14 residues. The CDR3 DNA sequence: TGTGCCAGCAGCCTAATGGGGACTACTAATGAGCAGTTCTTC. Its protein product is CASSLMGTTNEQFF. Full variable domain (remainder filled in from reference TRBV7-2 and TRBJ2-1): GAGVSQSPSNKVTEKGKDVELRCDPISGHTALYWYRQSLGQGLEFLIYFQGNSAPDKSGLPSDRFSAERTGGSVSTLTIQRTQQEDSAVYLCASSLMGTTNEQFFGPGTRLTVL.

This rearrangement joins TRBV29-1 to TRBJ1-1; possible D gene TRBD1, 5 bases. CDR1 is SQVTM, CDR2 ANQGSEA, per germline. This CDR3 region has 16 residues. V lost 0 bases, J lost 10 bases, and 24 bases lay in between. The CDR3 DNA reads TGCAGCGTTGAAGATCGGGGGAGGGCTCGGAACACAGGAGCTTTCTTT. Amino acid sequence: CSVEDRGRARNTGAFF.

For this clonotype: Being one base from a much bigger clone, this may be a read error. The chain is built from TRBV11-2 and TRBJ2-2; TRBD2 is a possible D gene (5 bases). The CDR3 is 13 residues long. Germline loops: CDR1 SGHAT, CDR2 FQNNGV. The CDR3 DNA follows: TGTGCCAGCAGCTTTAGTTTGACCGGGGAGCCGTTTTTT. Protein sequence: CASSFSLTGEPFF.

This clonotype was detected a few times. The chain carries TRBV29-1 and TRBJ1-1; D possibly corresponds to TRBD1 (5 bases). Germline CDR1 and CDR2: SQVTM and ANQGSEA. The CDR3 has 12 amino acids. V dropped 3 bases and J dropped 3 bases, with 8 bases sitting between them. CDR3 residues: CSVDPGDTEAFF. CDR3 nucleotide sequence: TGCAGCGTTGACCCGGGGGACACTGAAGCTTTCTTT.

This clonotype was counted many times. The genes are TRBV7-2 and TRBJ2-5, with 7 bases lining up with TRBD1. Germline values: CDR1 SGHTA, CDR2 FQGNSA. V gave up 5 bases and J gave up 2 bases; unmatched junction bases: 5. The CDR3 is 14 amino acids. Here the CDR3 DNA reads TGTGCCAGCAGCCCAGGGACAGAACAAGAGACCCAGTACTTC. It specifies CASSPGTEQETQYF.

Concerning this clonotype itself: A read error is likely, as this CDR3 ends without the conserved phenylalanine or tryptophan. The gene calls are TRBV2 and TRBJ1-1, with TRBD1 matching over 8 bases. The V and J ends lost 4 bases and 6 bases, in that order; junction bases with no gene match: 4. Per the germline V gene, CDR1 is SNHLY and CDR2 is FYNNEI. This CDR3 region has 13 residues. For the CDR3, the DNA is TGTGCCAGCAGTGCAGGGGGCTGGGCTGAAGCTTTCTCT. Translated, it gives CASSAGGWAEAFS.

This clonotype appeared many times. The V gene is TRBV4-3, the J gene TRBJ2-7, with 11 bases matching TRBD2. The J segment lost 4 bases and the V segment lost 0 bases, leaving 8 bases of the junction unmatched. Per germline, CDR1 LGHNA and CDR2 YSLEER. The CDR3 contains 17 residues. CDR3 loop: CASSQETTSGSLYEQYF. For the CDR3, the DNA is TGCGCCAGCAGCCAAGAGACCACTAGCGGGAGTTTATACGAGCAGTACTTC.

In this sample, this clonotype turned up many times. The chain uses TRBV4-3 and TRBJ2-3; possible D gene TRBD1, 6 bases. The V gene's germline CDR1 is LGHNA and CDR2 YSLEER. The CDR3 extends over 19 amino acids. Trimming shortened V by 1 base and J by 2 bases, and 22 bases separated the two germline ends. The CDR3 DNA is TGCGCCAGCAGCCAAGTAAAGGGGGTAGCCGGGCCCTCCACAGATACGCAGTATTTT. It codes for CASSQVKGVAGPSTDTQYF.

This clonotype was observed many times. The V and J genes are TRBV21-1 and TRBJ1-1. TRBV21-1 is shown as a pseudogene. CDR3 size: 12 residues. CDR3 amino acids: CASSKGRTRAFF. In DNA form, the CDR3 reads TGTGCCAGCAGCAAAGGTCGAACTAGGGCTTTCTTT.